The entry below describes one T cell receptor (beta chain). The assay was immunoSEQ multiplex PCR, and TCRdb's table has in-frame clones only and misses some. The sample records about 170,000 clones, over 85% being singletons. The data are from a study of T cell responses to AZD1222 COVID-19 vaccine. The CDR3 is made up of 14 amino acids. Germline assignment: CDR1 SNHLY and CDR2 FYNNEI. The clonotype comes from an adult in good health. Sequenced material: peripheral blood, taken on day 0 of AZD1222 vaccination. The chain is built from TRBV2 and TRBJ1-1; possible D gene TRBD1, 6 bases. The CDR3 here is CSSRGGHYLTEAFF. The CDR3 nucleotides read TGTTCATCAAGGGGGGGACACTATCTAACTGAAGCTTTCTTT.